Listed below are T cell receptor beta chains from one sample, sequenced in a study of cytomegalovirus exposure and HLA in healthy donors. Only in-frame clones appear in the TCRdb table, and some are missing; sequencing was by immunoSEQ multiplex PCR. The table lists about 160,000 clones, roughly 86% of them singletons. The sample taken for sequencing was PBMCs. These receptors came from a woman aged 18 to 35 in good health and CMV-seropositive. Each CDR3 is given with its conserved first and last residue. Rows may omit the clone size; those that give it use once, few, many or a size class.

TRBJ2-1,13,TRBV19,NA,CASTPEADNEQFF
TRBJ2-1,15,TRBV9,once,CASSVVGGGYNEQFF
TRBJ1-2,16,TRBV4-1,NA,CASSPEGGQHLYGYTF
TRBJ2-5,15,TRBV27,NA,CASSSGLAAQETQYF
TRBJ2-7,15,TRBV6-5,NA,CASTQAGTSGSEQYF
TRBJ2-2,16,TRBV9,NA,CASSEKGGRVSGELFF
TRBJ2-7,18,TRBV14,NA,CASSQDRPGLGEASEQYF
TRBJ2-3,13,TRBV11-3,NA,CASSLPREGTQYF
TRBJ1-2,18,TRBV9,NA,CASSGRRQEHTTNYGYTF
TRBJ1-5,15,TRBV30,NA,CAYVPDSPSNQPQHF
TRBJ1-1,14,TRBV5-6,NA,CASSLRGRNTEAFF
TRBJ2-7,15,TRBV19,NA,CASSIGRGLDYEQYF
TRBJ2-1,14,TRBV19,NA,CASSTTGGRNEQFF
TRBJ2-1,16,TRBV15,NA,CATSSRQASSYNEQFF
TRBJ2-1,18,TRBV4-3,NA,CASSQGLAGGQSYNEQFF
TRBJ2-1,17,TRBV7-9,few,CASSNRLAGASYNEQFF
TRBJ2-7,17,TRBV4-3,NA,CASSQEGLADDSYEQYF
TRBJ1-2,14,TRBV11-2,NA,CASSLDRGADGYTF
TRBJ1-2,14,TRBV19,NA,CASSTMDTNYGYTF
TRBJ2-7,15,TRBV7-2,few,CASSLATGGFYEQYF
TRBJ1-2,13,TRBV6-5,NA,CASSYQGHYGYTF
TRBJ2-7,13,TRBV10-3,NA,CATRRDRDGEQYF
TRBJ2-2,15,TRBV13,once,CASSSPSGSGGELFF
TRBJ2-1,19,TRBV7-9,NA,CASSPLLTSGRTKYNEQFF
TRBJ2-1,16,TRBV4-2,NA,CASSQDDSGSYNEQFF
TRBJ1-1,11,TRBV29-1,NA,CSVGTVPEAFF
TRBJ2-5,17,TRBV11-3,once,CASSYEAGARSGETQYF
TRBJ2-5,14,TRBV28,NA,CASSSTAGSDGRDF
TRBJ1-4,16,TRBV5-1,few,CASSPRDRVIREKLFF
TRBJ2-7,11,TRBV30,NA,CAWSPRGIQYF
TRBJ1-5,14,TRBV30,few,CAWSAGYSNQPQHF
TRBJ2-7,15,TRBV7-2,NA,CASSLGAAFSYEQYF
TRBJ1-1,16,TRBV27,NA,CASSTRTGTMNTEAFF
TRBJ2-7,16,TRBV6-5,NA,CASSSIRNRGHYEQYF
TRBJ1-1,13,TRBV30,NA,CAWSPILNTEAFF
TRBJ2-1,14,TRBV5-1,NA,CASSTQDTYNEQFF
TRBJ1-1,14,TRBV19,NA,CASTRGTQNTEAFF
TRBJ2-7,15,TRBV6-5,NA,CASSYSGTSVLEQYF
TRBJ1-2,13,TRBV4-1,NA,CASSQDRNYGYTF
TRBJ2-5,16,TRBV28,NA,CASSLIAGGYQETQYF
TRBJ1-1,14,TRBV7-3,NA,CASSLWGENSEAFF
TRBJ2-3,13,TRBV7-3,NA,CASSVQGTDTQYF
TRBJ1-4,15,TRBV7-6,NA,CASSLGRDRREKLFF
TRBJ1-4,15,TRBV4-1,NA,CASSLQGGTNEKLFF
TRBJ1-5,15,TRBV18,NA,CASSTQGQTNQPQHF